The source of this TCR beta chain is a study of control samples from healthy donors and cancer patients. J gave up 4 bases and V 4 bases, and 7 bases lay outside the gene matches. This CDR3 region has 16 residues. Germline lookup yields CDR1 SGHRS and CDR2 YFSETQ. Assay: immunoSEQ multiplex PCR; the TCRdb copy retains only in-frame clones and omits some. The sample lists roughly 95,000 clones; 88% were seen once. This TCR came from a young man in good health. The chain combines TRBV5-1 with TRBJ1-3, with TRBD1 matching over 11 bases. Sequenced material: blood. The CDR3 DNA reads TGCGCCAGCAGCGGCGGGACAGGGGGAAGAGGAAACACCATATATTTT. Its translation: CASSGGTGGRGNTIYF.